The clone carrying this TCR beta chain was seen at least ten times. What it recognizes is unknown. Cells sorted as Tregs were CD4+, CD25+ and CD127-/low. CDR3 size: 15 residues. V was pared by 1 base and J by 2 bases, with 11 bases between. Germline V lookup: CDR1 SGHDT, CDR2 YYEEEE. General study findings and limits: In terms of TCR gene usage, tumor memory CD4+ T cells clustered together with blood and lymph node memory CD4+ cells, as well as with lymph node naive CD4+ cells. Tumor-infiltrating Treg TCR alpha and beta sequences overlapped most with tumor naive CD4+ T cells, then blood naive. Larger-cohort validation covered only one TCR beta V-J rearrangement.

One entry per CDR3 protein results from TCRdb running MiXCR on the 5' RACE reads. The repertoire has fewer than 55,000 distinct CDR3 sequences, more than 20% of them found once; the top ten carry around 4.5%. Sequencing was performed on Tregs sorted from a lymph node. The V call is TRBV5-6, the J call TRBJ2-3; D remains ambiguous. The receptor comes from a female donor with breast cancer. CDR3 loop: CASSLISEFTDTQYF. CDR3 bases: TGTGCCAGCAGCTTGATCAGTGAGTTCACAGATACGCAGTATTTT. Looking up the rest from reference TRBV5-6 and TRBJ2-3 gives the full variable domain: DAGVTQSPTHLIKTRGQQVTLRCSPKSGHDTVSWYQQALGQGPQFIFQYYEEEERQRGNFPDRFSGHQFPNYSSELNVNALLLGDSALYLCASSLISEFTDTQYFGPGTRLTVL.